This is a list of T cell receptor beta chains from one sample in a study of OX40 agonist ivuxolimab in advanced cancers. The table came from immunoSEQ multiplex PCR; TCRdb's copy has only in-frame clones and leaves some out. The data show about 81,000 clones, with about 88% seen just once and approximately 0.45% held by the top ten. The sample consisted of CD4+ or CD8+ T cells sorted from blood, taken in a trial of the OX40 agonist ivuxolimab. Every receptor here comes from an adult with an advanced solid tumor such as melanoma, head and neck, liver or kidney cancer. Both conserved end residues are part of each CDR3.

J gene: TRBJ2-2; V gene: TRBV28; CDR3 protein: CASSLLGTGELFF
J gene: TRBJ2-3; V gene: TRBV19; CDR3 protein: CASSMGQGGRRQRYF
J gene: TRBJ2-5; V gene: TRBV18; CDR3 protein: CASSPPRTSGGQETQYF
J gene: TRBJ1-1; V gene: TRBV10-3; CDR3 protein: CAISDGGEGEAFF
J gene: TRBJ2-1; V gene: TRBV2; CDR3 protein: CASCLGDGEVKQFF
J gene: TRBJ1-2; V gene: TRBV18; CDR3 protein: CASSPSTGIGGYTF
J gene: TRBJ2-2; V gene: TRBV18; CDR3 protein: CASSLGTGPGGELFF
J gene: TRBJ1-2; V gene: TRBV20-1; CDR3 protein: CSARTGQGYTF
J gene: TRBJ2-7; V gene: TRBV5-5; CDR3 protein: CASSGSSYEQYF
J gene: TRBJ2-1; V gene: TRBV25-1; CDR3 protein: CASSDDRMEANEQFF
J gene: TRBJ1-2; V gene: TRBV29-1; CDR3 protein: CSVGQGNYGYTF
J gene: TRBJ1-2; V gene: TRBV6-5; CDR3 protein: CASRGGNYGYTF
J gene: TRBJ1-5; V gene: TRBV19; CDR3 protein: CASSIGTSNQPQHF
J gene: TRBJ2-3; V gene: TRBV6-6; CDR3 protein: CASSYAGTDTQYF
J gene: TRBJ2-5; V gene: TRBV7-9; CDR3 protein: CASSPGGFSETQYF
J gene: TRBJ2-4; V gene: TRBV29-1; CDR3 protein: CSVEVPGNKNIQYF
J gene: TRBJ1-4; V gene: TRBV13; CDR3 protein: CASSAGGGEKLFF
J gene: TRBJ1-1; V gene: TRBV14; CDR3 protein: CASSATGITEAFF
J gene: TRBJ1-4; V gene: TRBV11-2; CDR3 protein: CASSVQGQSNEKLFF
J gene: TRBJ1-2; V gene: TRBV29-1; CDR3 protein: CSAGQGVGYGYTF
J gene: TRBJ2-7; V gene: TRBV21-1; CDR3 protein: CASSKGAKTHYEQYF
J gene: TRBJ2-1; V gene: TRBV13; CDR3 protein: CASSFIGLLNEQFF
J gene: TRBJ1-2; V gene: TRBV5-1; CDR3 protein: CASSFRPGQNMGYTF
J gene: TRBJ2-5; V gene: TRBV18; CDR3 protein: CASGVLAGNQETQYF
J gene: TRBJ2-1; V gene: TRBV18; CDR3 protein: CASSPSSGSSYNEQFF
J gene: TRBJ2-3; V gene: TRBV29-1; CDR3 protein: CSVRDLRAADTQYF
J gene: TRBJ2-2; V gene: TRBV15; CDR3 protein: CATSTSGGNTGELFF
J gene: TRBJ2-5; V gene: TRBV2; CDR3 protein: CASISDSPGTQYF
J gene: TRBJ2-7; V gene: TRBV6-5; CDR3 protein: CASSSGGTATYEQYF
J gene: TRBJ1-1; V gene: TRBV18; CDR3 protein: CASLITGENTEAFF
J gene: TRBJ1-4; V gene: TRBV28; CDR3 protein: CASSLGREKLFF
J gene: TRBJ2-1; V gene: TRBV28; CDR3 protein: CASSDIKLAGGVNEQFF
J gene: TRBJ1-4; V gene: TRBV5-4; CDR3 protein: CASSRPGADNEKLFF
J gene: TRBJ1-3; V gene: TRBV18; CDR3 protein: CASSPPQGGNGNTIYF
J gene: TRBJ2-2; V gene: TRBV2; CDR3 protein: CASIYGGYLATANTGELFF
J gene: TRBJ1-5; V gene: TRBV6-1; CDR3 protein: CASISTLNSQPQHF
J gene: TRBJ1-6; V gene: TRBV6-1; CDR3 protein: CASSEAVGGMRNSPLHF
J gene: TRBJ2-1; V gene: TRBV28; CDR3 protein: CASRGTSGGSYNEQFF
J gene: TRBJ1-2; V gene: TRBV11-1; CDR3 protein: CASSWGPGGYTF
J gene: TRBJ2-3; V gene: TRBV5-8; CDR3 protein: CASSGPLSIPDTQYF
J gene: TRBJ1-3; V gene: TRBV19; CDR3 protein: CASKGQPSSGNTIYF
J gene: TRBJ2-1; V gene: TRBV2; CDR3 protein: CASSEGEYNEQFF
J gene: TRBJ1-2; V gene: TRBV10-3; CDR3 protein: CAISGIGQGSGYTF
J gene: TRBJ2-5; V gene: TRBV5-1; CDR3 protein: CASSLTNRLSTQYF
J gene: TRBJ1-5; V gene: TRBV2; CDR3 protein: CASTKDRAHQPQHF
J gene: TRBJ1-5; V gene: TRBV2; CDR3 protein: CASTKGQGVNQPQHF